This T cell receptor beta chain comes out of a study of human T cells and chemical hapten exposure. The germline V and J ends were trimmed by 7 bases and 4 bases, with 17 bases remaining between them. The CDR3 has 14 residues. CDR1 is SQVTM and CDR2 is ANQGSEA in the germline V gene. For the library, individual cDNA molecules each received unique molecular identifiers. TCRdb reprocessed the RACE reads via MiXCR and lists one record per CDR3 protein. The profile shows some 300,000 distinct CDR3 sequences, 4.5% to 5.5% of them singletons. This clonotype appeared many times. Time point in this sample: pre-sensitization, week 0. Specified treatment: therapeutic diphenylcyclopropenone sensitization with weekly scalp DPC.

This TCR came from a woman between 18 and 29 years old with alopecia areata. Some clones in this sample may be carry-over from other donors' samples. The V and J genes are TRBV29-1 and TRBJ1-3, with a weak D call TRBD1 (5 bases). Material: whole blood, obtained in connection with sensitization to the hapten diphenylcyclopropenone (DPC). The CDR3 spells CSATREMGGNTIYF. The CDR3 coding sequence is TGCAGCGCCACCAGGGAGATGGGAGGAAACACCATATATTTT. Combining the CDR3 with reference TRBV29-1 and TRBJ1-3 gives the whole variable domain SAVISQKPSRDICQRGTSLTIQCQVDSQVTMMFWYRQQPGQSLTLIATANQGSEATYESGFVIDKFPISRPNLTFSTLTVSNMSPEDSSIYLCSATREMGGNTIYFGEGSWLTVV.